The entry below describes one TCR beta chain. The data stem from a study of blood T cell repertoires in COVID-19. Measured with immunoSEQ multiplex PCR; TCRdb has only the in-frame clones, and not every one. The sample holds fewer than 150,000 clones; roughly 83% are singletons and the top ten take approximately 12%. The CDR3 contains 14 residues. The ends lost 3 bases at V and 5 bases at J; junction bases unmatched: 5. Germline assignment: CDR1 MGHRA and CDR2 YSYEKL. V is TRBV4-1 and J is TRBJ2-3; 7 bases align to TRBD2. This receptor was obtained from a woman between 25 and 40 years old who had recovered from COVID-19. The source material was peripheral blood. CDR3 DNA sequence: TGCGCCAGCAGCCAGTTGACTAGCCAAGATACGCAGTATTTT. Protein: CASSQLTSQDTQYF.